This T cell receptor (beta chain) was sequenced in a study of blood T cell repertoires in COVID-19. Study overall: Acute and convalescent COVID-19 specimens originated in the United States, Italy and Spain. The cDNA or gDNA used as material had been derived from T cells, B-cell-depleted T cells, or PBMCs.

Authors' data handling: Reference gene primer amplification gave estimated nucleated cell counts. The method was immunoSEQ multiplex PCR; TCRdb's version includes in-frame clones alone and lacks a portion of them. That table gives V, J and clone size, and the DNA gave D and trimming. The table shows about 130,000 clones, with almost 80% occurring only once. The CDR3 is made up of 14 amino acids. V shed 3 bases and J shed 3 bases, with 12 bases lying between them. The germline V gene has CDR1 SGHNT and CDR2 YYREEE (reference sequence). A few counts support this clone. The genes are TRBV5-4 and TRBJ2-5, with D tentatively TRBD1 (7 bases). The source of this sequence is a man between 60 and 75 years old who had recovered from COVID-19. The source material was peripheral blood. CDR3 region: CASSWRGTEETQYF. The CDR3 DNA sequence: TGTGCCAGCAGCTGGCGCGGGACAGAAGAGACCCAGTACTTC.